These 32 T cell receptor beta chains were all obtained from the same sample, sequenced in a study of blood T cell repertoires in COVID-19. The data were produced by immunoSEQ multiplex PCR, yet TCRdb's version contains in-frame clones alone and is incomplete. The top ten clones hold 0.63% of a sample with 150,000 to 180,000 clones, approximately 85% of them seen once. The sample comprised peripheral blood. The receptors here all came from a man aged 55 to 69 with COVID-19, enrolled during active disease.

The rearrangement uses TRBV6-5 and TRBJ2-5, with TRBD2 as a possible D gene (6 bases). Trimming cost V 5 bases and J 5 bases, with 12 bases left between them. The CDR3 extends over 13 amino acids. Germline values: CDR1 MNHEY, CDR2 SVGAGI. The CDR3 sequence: CASSPPGRETQYF. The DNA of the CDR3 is TGTGCCAGCAGTCCTCCAGGGAGGGAGACCCAGTACTTC.

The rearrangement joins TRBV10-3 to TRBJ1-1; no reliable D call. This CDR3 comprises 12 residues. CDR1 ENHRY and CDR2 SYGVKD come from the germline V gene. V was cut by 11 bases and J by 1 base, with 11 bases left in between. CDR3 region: CAHKAENTEAFF. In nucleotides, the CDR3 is TGTGCCCACAAGGCGGAGAACACTGAAGCTTTCTTT.

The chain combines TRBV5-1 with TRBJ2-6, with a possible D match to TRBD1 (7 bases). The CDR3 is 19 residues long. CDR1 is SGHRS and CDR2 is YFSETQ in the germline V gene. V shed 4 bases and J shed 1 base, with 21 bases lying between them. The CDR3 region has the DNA TGCGCCAGCAGCCGAGAGGGGGGACAGAGTTCATCTGGGGCCAACGTCCTGACTTTC. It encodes CASSREGGQSSSGANVLTF.

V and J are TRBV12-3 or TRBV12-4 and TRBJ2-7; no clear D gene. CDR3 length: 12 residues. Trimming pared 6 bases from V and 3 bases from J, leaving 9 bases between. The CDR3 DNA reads TGTGCCAGCAGATCAAACTACTACGAGCAGTACTTC. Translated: CASRSNYYEQYF.

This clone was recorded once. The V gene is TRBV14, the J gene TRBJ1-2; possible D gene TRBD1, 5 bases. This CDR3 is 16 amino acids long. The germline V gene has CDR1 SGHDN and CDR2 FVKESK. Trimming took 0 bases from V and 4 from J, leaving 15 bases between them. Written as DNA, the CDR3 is TGTGCCAGCAGCCAAGATGGGGCAGGGAAGCCCTATGGCTACACCTTC. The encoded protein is CASSQDGAGKPYGYTF.

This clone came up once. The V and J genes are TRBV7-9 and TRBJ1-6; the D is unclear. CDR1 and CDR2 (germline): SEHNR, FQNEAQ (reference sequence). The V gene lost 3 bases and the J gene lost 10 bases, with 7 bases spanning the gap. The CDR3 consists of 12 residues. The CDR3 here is CASSFWQSPLHF. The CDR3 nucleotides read TGTGCCAGCAGCTTTTGGCAGTCACCCCTCCACTTT.

CDR3 protein: CASSDLTVSNQPQHF. In DNA, the CDR3 is TGTGCCAGCAGTGACCTCACAGTTAGCAATCAGCCCCAGCATTTT. The rearrangement joins TRBV27 to TRBJ1-5; no definite D call. Germline values: CDR1 MNHEY, CDR2 SMNVEV (reference sequence). The CDR3 is made up of 15 amino acids. V shed 5 bases and J shed 0 bases, with 11 bases lying between them.

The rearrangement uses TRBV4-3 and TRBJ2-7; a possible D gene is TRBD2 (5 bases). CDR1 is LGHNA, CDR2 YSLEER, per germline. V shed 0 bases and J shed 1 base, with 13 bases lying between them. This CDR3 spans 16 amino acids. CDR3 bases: TGCGCCAGCAGCCAAGATATACCAGGAGGTTCCTACGAGCAGTACTTC. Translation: CASSQDIPGGSYEQYF.

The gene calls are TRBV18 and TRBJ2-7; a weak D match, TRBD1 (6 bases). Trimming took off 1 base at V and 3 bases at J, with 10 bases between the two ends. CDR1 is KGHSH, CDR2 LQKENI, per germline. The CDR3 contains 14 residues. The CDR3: CASSPLLDSYEQYF. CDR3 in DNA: TGTGCCAGCTCACCACTTTTGGACAGCTACGAGCAGTACTTC.

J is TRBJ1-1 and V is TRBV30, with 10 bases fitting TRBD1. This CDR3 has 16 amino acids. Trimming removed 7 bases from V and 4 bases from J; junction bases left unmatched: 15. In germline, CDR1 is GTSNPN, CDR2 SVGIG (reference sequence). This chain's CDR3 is CAFTRTGGKRGTEAFF. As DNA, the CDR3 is TGTGCCTTCACGAGGACAGGGGGAAAGAGAGGCACTGAAGCTTTCTTT.

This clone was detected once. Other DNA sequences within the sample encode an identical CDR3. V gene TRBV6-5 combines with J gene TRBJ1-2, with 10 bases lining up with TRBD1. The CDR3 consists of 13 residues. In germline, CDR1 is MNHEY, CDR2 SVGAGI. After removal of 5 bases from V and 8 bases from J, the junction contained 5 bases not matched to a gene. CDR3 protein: CASSRQGAGGYTF. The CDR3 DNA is TGTGCCAGCAGTCGACAGGGGGCAGGGGGCTACACCTTC.

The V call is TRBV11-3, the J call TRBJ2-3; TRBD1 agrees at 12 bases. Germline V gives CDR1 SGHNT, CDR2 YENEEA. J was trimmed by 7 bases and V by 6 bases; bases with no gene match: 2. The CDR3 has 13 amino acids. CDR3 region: CASRGQGANTQYF. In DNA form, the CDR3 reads TGTGCCAGCAGGGGACAGGGGGCAAATACGCAGTATTTT. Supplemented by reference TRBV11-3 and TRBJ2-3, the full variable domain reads EAGVVQSPRYKIIEKKQPVAFWCNPISGHNTLYWYLQNLGQGPELLIRYENEEAVDDSQLPKDRFSAERLKGVDSTLKIQPAELGDSAVYLCASRGQGANTQYFGPGTRLTVL.

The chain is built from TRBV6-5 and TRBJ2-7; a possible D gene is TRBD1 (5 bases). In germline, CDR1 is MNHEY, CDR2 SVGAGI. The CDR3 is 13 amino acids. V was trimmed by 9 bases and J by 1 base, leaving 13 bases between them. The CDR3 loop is CASQGLGSYEQYF. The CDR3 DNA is TGTGCCAGTCAGGGCTTAGGGTCCTACGAGCAGTACTTC.

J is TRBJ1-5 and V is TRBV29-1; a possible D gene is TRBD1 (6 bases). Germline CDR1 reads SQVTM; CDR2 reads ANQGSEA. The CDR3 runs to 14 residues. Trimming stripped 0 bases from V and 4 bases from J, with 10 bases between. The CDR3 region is CSVEEQGGNQPQHF. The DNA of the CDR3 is TGCAGCGTTGAAGAACAGGGAGGGAATCAGCCCCAGCATTTT.

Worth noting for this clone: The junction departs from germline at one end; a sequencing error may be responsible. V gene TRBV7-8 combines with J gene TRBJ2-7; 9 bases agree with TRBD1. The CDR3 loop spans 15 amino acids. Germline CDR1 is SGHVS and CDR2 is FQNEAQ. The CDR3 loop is CASRLGQGMPYEQYF. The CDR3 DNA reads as TGTGCCAGCAGATTAGGACAGGGGATGCCCTACGAGCAGTACTTC.

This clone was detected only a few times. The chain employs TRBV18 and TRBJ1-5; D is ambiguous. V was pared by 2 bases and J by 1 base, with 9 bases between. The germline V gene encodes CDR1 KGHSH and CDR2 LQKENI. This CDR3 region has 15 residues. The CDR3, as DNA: TGTGCCAGCTCACCAAGTGCCCTAAGCAATCAGCCCCAGCATTTT. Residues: CASSPSALSNQPQHF.

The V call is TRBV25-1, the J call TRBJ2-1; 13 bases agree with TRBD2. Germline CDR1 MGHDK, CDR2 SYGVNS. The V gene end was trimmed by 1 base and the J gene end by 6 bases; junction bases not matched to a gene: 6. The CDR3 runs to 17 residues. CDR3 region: CASSEWTSGRSVNEQFF. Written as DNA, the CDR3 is TGTGCCAGCAGTGAATGGACTAGCGGGAGATCGGTCAATGAGCAGTTCTTC.

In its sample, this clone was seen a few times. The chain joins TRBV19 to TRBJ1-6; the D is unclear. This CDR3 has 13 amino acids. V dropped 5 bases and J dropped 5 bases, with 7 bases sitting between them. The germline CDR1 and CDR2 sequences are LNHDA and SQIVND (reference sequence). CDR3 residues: CASSDKNNSPLHF. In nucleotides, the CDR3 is TGTGCCAGTAGTGACAAAAATAATTCACCCCTCCACTTT.

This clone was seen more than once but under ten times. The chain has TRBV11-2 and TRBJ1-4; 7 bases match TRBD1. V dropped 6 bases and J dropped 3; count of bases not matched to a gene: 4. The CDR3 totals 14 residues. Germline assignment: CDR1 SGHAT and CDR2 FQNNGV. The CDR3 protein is CASSYRGANEKLFF. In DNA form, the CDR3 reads TGTGCCAGCAGTTACAGGGGTGCTAATGAAAAACTGTTTTTT.

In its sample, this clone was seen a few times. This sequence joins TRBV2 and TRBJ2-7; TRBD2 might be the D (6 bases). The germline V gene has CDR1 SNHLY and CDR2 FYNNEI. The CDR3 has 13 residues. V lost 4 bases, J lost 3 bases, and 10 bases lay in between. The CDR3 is CASSVGGIYEQYF. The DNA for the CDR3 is TGTGCCAGCAGTGTTGGAGGGATCTACGAGCAGTACTTC.

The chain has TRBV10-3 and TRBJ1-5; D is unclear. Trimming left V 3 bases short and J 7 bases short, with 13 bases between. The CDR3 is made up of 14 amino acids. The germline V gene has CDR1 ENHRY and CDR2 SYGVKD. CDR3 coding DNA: TGTGCCATCAGTGATGAGCGCCTAGGACAGCCCCAGCATTTT. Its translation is CAISDERLGQPQHF.

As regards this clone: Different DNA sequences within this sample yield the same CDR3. The chain's CDR3 is CASSSGLAGFYEQYF. CDR3 coding DNA: TGTGCCAGCAGCTCCGGACTAGCTGGGTTCTACGAGCAGTACTTC. The V and J genes are TRBV3-1 (or the pseudogene TRBV3-2) and TRBJ2-7; TRBD2 agrees at 8 bases. The germline CDR1 and CDR2 sequences are LGHDT and YNNKEL (reference sequence). There are 15 residues in the CDR3. Unmatched junction bases numbered 9, after V lost 5 bases and J lost 3 bases.

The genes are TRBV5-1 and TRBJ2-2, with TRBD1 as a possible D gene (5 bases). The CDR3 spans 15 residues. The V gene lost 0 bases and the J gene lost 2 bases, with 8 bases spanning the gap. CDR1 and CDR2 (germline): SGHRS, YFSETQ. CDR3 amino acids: CASSLGQINTGELFF. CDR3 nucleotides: TGCGCCAGCAGCTTGGGACAGATAAACACCGGGGAGCTGTTTTTT.

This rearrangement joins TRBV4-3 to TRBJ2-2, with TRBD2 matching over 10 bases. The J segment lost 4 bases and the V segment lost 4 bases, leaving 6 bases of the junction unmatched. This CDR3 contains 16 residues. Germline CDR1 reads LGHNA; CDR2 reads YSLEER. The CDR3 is CASSLGGLATTGELFF. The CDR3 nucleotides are TGCGCCAGCAGCCTCGGGGGACTAGCGACCACCGGGGAGCTGTTTTTT.

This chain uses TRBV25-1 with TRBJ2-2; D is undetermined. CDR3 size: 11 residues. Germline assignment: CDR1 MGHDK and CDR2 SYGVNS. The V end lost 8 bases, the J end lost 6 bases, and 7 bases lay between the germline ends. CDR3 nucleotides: TGTGCCAGCCGCGCTGCCGGGGAGCTGTTTTTT. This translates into CASRAAGELFF.

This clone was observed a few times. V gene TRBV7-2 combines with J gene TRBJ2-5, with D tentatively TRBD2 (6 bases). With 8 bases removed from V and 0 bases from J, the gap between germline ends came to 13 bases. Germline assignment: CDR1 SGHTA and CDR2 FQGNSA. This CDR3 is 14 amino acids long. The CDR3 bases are TGTGCCAGCTCGAGGGCGGGGAACCAAGAGACCCAGTACTTC. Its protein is CASSRAGNQETQYF.

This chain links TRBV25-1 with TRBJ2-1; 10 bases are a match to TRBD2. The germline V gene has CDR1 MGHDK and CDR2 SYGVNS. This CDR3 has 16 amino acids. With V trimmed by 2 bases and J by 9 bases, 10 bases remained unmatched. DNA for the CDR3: TGTGCCAGCAGTGAAGATAGCGGGGGGTTGACTGGTGAGCAGTTCTTC. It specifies CASSEDSGGLTGEQFF.

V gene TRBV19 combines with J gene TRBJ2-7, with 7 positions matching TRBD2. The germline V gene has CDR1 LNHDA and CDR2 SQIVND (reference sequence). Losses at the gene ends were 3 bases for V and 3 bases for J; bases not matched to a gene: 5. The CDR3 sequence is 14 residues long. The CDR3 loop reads CASSMAGRDYEQYF. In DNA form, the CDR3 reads TGTGCCAGTAGTATGGCAGGGAGGGACTACGAGCAGTACTTC.

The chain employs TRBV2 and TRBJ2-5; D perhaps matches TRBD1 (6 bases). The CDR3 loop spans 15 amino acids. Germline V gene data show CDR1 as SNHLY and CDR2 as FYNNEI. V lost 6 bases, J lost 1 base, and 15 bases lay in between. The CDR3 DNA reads TGTGCCAGCAGCGTACAGGGTGGGAGCCAAGAGACCCAGTACTTC. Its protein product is CASSVQGGSQETQYF. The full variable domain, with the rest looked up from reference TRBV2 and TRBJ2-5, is EPEVTQTPSHQVTQMGQEVILRCVPISNHLYFYWYRQILGQKVEFLVSFYNNEISEKSEIFDDQFSVERPDGSNFTLKIRSTKLEDSAMYFCASSVQGGSQETQYFGPGTRLLVL.

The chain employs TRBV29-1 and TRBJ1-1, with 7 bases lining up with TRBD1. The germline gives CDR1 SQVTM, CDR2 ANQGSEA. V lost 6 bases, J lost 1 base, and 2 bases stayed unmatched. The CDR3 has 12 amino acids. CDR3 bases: TGCAGCGTAGGGGGCTGGAACACTGAAGCTTTCTTT. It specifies CSVGGWNTEAFF.

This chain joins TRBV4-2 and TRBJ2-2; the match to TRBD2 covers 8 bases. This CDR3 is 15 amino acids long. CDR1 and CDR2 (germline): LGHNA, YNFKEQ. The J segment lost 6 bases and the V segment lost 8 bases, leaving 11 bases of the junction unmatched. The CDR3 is CASSPREGSAGELFF. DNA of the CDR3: TGTGCCAGCTCCCCCCGGGAGGGGTCCGCCGGGGAGCTGTTTTTT.

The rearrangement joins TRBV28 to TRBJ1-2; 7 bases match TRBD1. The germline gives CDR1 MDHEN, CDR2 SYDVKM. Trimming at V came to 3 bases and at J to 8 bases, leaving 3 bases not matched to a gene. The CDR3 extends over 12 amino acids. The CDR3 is CASSFPGGGYTF. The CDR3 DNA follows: TGTGCCAGCAGTTTTCCAGGGGGAGGCTACACCTTC.